The clone carrying this T cell receptor (beta chain) was counted a few times. Its matching antigen is unknown. V lost 4 bases and J lost 0; bases outside the gene matches: 3. Germline CDR1 and CDR2: SGHNT and YYREEE (reference sequence). CDR3 size: 16 residues. The data originate from a study of cytomegalovirus exposure and HLA in healthy donors. PCR involved 60 Vbeta and 13 Jbeta primers. The method was immunoSEQ multiplex PCR; TCRdb's version includes in-frame clones alone and lacks a portion of them. The table lists roughly 100,000 clones, 10% to 15% of them singletons, with approximately 16% in the top ten. Overall study findings and caveats: The classifier reportedly diagnosed cytomegalovirus status with high sensitivity and specificity.

This TCR came from a man aged 35 to 55 in good health and CMV-seropositive. Sequencing was carried out using PBMCs. The J gene is TRBJ2-1, the V gene TRBV5-4, with 11 bases that match TRBD2. Written as DNA, the CDR3 is TGTGCCAGCAGCCCAACTAGCGGGAGCTCCTACAATGAGCAGTTCTTC. Translation: CASSPTSGSSYNEQFF.